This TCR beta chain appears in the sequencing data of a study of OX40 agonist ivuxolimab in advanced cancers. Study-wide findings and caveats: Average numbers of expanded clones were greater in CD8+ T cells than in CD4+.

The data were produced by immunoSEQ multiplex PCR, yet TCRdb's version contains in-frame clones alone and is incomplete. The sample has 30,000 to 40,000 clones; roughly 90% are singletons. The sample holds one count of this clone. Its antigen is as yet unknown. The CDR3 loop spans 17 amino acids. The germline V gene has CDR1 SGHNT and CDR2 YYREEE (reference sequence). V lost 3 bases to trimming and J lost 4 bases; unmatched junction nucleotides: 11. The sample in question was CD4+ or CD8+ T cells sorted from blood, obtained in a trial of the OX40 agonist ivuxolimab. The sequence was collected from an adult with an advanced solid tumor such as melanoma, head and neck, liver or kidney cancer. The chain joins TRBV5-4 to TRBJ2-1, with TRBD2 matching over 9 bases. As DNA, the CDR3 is TGTGCCAGCAGCTCAGGTCTTCAGCGGGGGGAATACAATGAGCAGTTCTTC. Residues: CASSSGLQRGEYNEQFF.